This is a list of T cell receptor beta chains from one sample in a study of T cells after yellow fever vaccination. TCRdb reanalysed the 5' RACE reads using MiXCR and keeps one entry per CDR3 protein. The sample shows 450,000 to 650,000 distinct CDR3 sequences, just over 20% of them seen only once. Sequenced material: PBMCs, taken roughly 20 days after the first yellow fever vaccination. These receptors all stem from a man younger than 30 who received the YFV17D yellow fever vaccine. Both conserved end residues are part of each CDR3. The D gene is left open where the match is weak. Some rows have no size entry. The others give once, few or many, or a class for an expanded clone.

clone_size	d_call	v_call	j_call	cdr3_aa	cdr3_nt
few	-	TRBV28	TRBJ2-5	CASSHSYGEETQYF	TGTGCCAGCAGCCACTCCTACGGAGAAGAGACCCAGTACTTC
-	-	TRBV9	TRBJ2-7	CASSVAASRGYEQYF	TGTGCCAGCAGCGTAGCTGCCTCTCGAGGCTACGAGCAGTACTTC
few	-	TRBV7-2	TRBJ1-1	CASSFSGGYTEAFF	TGTGCCAGCAGCTTCTCAGGCGGGTACACTGAAGCTTTCTTT
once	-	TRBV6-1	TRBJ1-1	CASRDFGSMKTEAFF	TGTGCCAGCAGGGACTTCGGGAGTATGAAGACTGAAGCTTTCTTT
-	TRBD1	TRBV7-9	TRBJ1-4	CASSFTQGAGEKLFF	TGTGCCAGCAGCTTCACGCAGGGGGCGGGAGAAAAACTGTTTTTT
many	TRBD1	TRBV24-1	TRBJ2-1	CATSDPRAGGNEQFF	TGTGCCACCAGTGACCCCCGGGCAGGGGGAAATGAGCAGTTCTTC
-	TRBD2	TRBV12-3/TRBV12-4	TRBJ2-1	CASSGGGGTTEQFF	TGTGCCAGCAGTGGGGGCGGGGGGACTACTGAGCAGTTCTTC
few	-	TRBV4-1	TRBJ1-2	CASSLTIGANYGYTF	TGCGCCAGCAGCCTCACGATAGGGGCTAACTATGGCTACACCTTC
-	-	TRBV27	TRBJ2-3	CASSLPQGFRQYF	TGTGCCAGCAGTTTACCGCAGGGGTTCAGGCAGTATTTT
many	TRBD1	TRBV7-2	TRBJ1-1	CASSSTGGLTEAFF	TGTGCCAGCAGCTCAACAGGGGGCCTCACTGAAGCTTTCTTT
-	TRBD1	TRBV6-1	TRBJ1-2	CASSPGTGSGNYGYTF	TGTGCCAGCAGCCCCGGGACAGGGTCGGGTAACTATGGCTACACCTTC
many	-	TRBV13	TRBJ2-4	CASSLTGLAKNIQYF	TGTGCCAGCAGCTTAACAGGGCTAGCCAAAAACATTCAGTACTTC
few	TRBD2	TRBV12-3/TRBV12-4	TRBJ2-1	CASSLVGGGSYNEQFF	TGTGCCAGCAGTTTAGTCGGGGGGGGCTCCTACAATGAGCAGTTCTTC
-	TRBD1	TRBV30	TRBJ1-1	CAWSLPGQVITEAFF	TGTGCCTGGAGTCTCCCGGGACAGGTCATCACTGAAGCTTTCTTT
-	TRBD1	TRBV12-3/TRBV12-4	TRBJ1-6	CASSRGGQGLGGSPLHF	TGTGCCAGCAGTCGCGGGGGACAGGGGCTCGGGGGGTCACCCCTCCACTTT